The present T cell receptor (beta chain) was sequenced within a study of B cell selection in AIRE deficiency. Study outcomes and limitations: TCRbeta-only data showed 30% to 45% of shared healthy Treg sequences in healthy Tconv. Patient Tconv cells held approximately 30% of Treg sequences shared by healthy donors. CDR3s were shorter in shared Treg sequences, reflecting few non-templated nucleotide insertions.

The CDR3 has 15 residues. Deletions cut 5 bases from V and 4 bases from J, with 16 bases between. In germline, CDR1 is SEHNR, CDR2 FQNEAQ (reference sequence). Sorted regulatory T cells were CD4-positive, CD25-high and CD127-low or negative. Profiled with immunoSEQ multiplex PCR; TCRdb holds only in-frame clones, not every one. Among about 15,000 clones listed, about 92% were seen once. Concerning this clone: What it binds is not known.

Specimen: Tregs sorted from PBMCs. J is TRBJ2-3 and V is TRBV7-9; maybe TRBD2 (6 bases). The sequence was collected from a human donor with AIRE deficiency. The CDR3 DNA follows: TGTGCCAGCAGCAGGGACTCCCGACGAGCAGATACGCAGTATTTT. Its protein product is CASSRDSRRADTQYF.